A single T cell receptor beta chain is shown here with its context. In its sample, this clonotype was seen once. Its cognate antigen has yet to be identified. Base quality data are lacking; no much larger clone is found one base away. Resting on one read, the evidence is weak. High-throughput TCR beta sequencing profiled peripheral blood CD8+ and CD4+ T cells from healthy donors, Susac syndrome patients and multiple sclerosis patients. The multiple sclerosis controls were treatment-naive patients whose relapsing-remitting disease, either stable or active, fulfilled the revised McDonald criteria. Bulk CD8+ and CD4+ T cells were purified by magnetic negative isolation, whereas CD8+ TEMRA cells were enriched by FACS. Blood was collected in EDTA tubes and processed within 24 hours, with PBMCs isolated through density gradient centrifugation. PBMCs destined for TCR sequencing were cryopreserved in liquid nitrogen and later thawed in a 37 °C water bath. Purity of sorted or isolated CD4+, CD8+ and CD8+ TEMRA cells was at least 90%.

The entry originates in a study of CD8 T cells in Susac syndrome (dated by TCRdb to about 2019). In terms of the full investigation: Repertoire sequencing was used to test whether CD8+ T cell activation and differentiation in Susac syndrome was antigen driven.

RNA was extracted with the RNeasy kit and roughly 0.45 to 1 ug was reverse transcribed using random hexamers. The immunoSEQ multiplex PCR assay, which covers 54 Vbeta and 13 Jbeta segments, was used to amplify TCR beta CDR3 regions. Bias from PCR amplification was corrected by using a synthetic template baseline for primer optimization and for computational correction. Processing in the source paper ran as follows. Reads were assigned to V, D and J genes according to IMGT and analyzed in immunoSEQ Analyzer, with only productive sequences retained. To calculate clonality, Shannon entropy was normalized by log2 of the number of productive unique sequences and then subtracted from one. For each patient and control, public and private clones were evaluated within the 100 most prevalent clones. Clones were defined as Susac-specific when absent from the healthy and MS cohorts, from about 1,100 published viral clones and from other ImmuneACCESS disease sequences. TCRdb applied fastp at Q25 and MiXCR to the public reads, then kept only in-frame beta chains. CDR3 protein sequences are deduplicated, and each keeps its most common genes and DNA. The V and J calls, along with clone size, are taken from TCRdb and not from the paper's own processing. The sample table shows 200,000 to 250,000 distinct CDR3 sequences, and 95% are seen once. The ten largest account for 0.085% to 0.095% of the sample.

Overall results and qualifications from the work: The TCR sequencing and HLA analysis was acknowledged to have included a relatively small number of individuals.

CDR1 and CDR2 were assigned from the germline V gene as SQVTM and ANQGSEA. Reading from cysteine to phenylalanine, the CDR3 counts 14 amino acids. Only the CDR3 portion is preserved as DNA: 42 bases, with reading frame beginning at the first base. The germline ends are 15 bases apart after V is trimmed by 6 bases and J by 2 bases. The specimen sequenced was CD4+ T cells from PBMCs. The sequence links TRBV29-1 to TRBJ2-3; a tentative D call is TRBD1 (5 bases match). The receptor was derived from a human donor with multiple sclerosis. The DNA sequence is TGCAGCGTCCTTGCCGCCAGGGTCACAGATACGCAGTATTTT. Its product reads: CSVLAARVTDTQYF.